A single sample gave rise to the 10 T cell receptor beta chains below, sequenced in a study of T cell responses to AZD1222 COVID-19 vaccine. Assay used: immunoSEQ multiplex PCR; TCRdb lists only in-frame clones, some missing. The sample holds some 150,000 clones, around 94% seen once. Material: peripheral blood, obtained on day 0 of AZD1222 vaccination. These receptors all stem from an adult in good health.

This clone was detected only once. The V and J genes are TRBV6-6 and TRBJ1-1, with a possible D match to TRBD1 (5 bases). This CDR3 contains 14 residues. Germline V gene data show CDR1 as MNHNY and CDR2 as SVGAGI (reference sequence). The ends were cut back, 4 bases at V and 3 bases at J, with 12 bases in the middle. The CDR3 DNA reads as TGTGCCAGCAGTTGGGGGATTGCGCACACTGAAGCTTTCTTT. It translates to CASSWGIAHTEAFF.

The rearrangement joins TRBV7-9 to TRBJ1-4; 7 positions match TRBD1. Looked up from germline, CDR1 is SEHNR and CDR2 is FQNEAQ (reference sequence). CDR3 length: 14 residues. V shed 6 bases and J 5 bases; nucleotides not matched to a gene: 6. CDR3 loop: CASRGDSPNEKLFF. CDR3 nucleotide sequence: TGTGCCAGCAGGGGGGACAGCCCAAATGAAAAACTGTTTTTT.

This CDR3 reads CASQGSRESLSGNTIYF. In DNA, the CDR3 is TGTGCCAGCCAGGGTAGCCGAGAGTCTCTCTCTGGAAACACCATATATTTT. The V gene is TRBV30, the J gene TRBJ1-3; weak D call: TRBD1 (5 bases). Germline V CDR1 and CDR2: GTSNPN, SVGIG (reference sequence). The CDR3 runs 17 residues. With 8 bases removed from V and 0 bases from J, the gap between germline ends came to 23 bases.

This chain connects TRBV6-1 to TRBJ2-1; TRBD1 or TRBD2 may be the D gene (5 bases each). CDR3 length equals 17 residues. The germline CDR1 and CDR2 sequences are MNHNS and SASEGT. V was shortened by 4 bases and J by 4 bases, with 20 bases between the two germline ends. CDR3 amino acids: CASSGGGAWGIYNEQFF. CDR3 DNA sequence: TGTGCCAGCAGTGGGGGCGGAGCGTGGGGGATATACAATGAGCAGTTCTTC.

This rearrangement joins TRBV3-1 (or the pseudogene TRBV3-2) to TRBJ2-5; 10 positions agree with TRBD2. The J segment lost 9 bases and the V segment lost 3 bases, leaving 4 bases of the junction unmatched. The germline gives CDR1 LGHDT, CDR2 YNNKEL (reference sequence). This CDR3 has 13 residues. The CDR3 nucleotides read TGTGCCAGCAGCCACCTAGCGGGGGAGGCCCAGTACTTC. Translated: CASSHLAGEAQYF.

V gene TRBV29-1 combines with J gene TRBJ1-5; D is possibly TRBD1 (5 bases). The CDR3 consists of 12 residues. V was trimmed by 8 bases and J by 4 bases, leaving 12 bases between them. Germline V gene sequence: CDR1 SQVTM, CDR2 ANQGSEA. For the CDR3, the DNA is TGCAGCTCCCGGGACGGTAATCAGCCCCAGCATTTT. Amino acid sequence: CSSRDGNQPQHF.

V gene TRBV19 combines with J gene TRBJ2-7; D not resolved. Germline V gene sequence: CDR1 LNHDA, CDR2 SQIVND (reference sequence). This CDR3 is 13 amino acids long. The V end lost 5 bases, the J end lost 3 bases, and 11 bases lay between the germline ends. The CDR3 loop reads CASSARLHYEQYV. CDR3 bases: TGTGCCAGTAGTGCTCGACTCCACTACGAGCAGTACGTC.

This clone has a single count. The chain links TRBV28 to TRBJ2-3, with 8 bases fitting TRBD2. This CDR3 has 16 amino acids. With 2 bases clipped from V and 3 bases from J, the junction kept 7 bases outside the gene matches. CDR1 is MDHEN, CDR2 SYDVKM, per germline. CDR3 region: CASSLVGTSGTDTQYF. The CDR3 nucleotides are TGTGCCAGCAGTTTAGTCGGGACTAGTGGGACAGATACGCAGTATTTT. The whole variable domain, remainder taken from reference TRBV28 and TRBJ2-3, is DVKVTQSSRYLVKRTGEKVFLECVQDMDHENMFWYRQDPGLGLRLIYFSYDVKMKEKGDIPEGYSVSREKKERFSLILESASTNQTSMYLCASSLVGTSGTDTQYFGPGTRLTVL.

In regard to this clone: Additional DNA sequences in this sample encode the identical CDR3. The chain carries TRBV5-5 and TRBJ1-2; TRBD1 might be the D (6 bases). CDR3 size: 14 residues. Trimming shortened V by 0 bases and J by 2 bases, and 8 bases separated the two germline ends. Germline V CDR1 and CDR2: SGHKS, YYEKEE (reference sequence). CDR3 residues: CASSLGTANYGYTF. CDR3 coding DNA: TGTGCCAGCAGCTTGGGGACAGCGAACTATGGCTACACCTTC.

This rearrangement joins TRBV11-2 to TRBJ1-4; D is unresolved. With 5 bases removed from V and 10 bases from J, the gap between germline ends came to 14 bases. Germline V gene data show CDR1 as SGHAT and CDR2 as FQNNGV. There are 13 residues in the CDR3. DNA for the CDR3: TGTGCCAGCAGCCCGCTAAGGACCCCAAAACTGTTTTTT. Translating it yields CASSPLRTPKLFF.